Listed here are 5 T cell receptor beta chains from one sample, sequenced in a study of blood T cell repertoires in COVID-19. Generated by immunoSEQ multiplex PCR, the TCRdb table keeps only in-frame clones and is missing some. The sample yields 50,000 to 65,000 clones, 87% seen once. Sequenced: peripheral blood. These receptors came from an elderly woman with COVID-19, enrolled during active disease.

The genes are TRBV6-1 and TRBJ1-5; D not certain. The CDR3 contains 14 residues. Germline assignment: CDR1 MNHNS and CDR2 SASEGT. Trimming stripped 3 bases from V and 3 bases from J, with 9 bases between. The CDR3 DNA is TGTGCCAGCAGTGAGGCGGGGTTCAATCAGCCCCAGCATTTT. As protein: CASSEAGFNQPQHF.

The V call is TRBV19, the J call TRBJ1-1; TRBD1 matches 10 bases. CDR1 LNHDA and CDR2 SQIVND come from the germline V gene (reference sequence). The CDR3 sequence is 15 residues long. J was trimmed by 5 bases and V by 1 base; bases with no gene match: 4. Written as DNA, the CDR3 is TGTGCCAGTAGTATAGTTGGACAGGGGGGGACTGAAGCTTTCTTT. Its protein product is CASSIVGQGGTEAFF.

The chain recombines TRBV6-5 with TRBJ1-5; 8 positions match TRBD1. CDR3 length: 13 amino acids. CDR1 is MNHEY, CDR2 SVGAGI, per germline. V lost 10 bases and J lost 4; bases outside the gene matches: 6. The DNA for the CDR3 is TGTGCCACCGGACAGGGAGTGAATCAGCCCCAGCATTTT. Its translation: CATGQGVNQPQHF.

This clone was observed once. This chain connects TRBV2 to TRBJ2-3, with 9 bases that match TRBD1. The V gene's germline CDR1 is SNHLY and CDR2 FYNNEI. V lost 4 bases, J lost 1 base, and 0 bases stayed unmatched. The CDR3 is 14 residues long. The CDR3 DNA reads TGTGCCAGCAGTGGGACAGGGGGCACAGATACGCAGTATTTT. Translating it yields CASSGTGGTDTQYF.

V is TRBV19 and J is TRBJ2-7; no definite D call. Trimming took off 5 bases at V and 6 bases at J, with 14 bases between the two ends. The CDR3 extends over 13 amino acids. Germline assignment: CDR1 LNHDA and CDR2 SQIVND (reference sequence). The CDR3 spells CASSSSGPGEQYF. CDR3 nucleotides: TGTGCCAGTAGTTCAAGTGGTCCCGGCGAGCAGTACTTC.